Sample share makes the clone carrying this T cell receptor (beta chain) large. Its antigen is unknown. V was pared by 6 bases and J by 0 bases, with 8 bases of the junction left unmatched. This CDR3 spans 16 amino acids. Germline V gene data show CDR1 as SNHLY and CDR2 as FYNNEI. Four subsets defined by PD-1 and/or TIGIT were sorted from live CD3+CD8+TCRalphabeta+ cells. The data belong to a study of circulating CD8 cells and anti-PD-1 response in melanoma. Across the study: Non-responders showed stable or progressive disease; responders showed complete or partial response.

Each library started from roughly 15 ng of total RNA using the QIAseq Immune Repertoire TCR panel. TCRdb re-called the reads through MiXCR, storing one row per CDR3 protein. The sample consists of 400 to 550 distinct CDR3 sequences, approximately 7.9% of them appearing once. Points from the study as a whole: Peptide assays on expanded sorted subsets replaced tumor-based reactivity testing. Some patients were treatment-naive; others were previously treated.

The sequence derives from a human donor with melanoma. This sample comprised CD8+ T cells from PBMCs, obtained at baseline or after one month of anti-PD-1 therapy (not recorded which). V gene TRBV2 combines with J gene TRBJ2-3, with 8 positions matching TRBD1. CDR3: CASSAAGGPSTDTQYF. DNA for the CDR3: TGTGCCAGCAGCGCTGCAGGGGGCCCCAGCACAGATACGCAGTATTTT.